Below, one T cell receptor beta chain is given with its context. Antigen specificity is unknown. A junction boundary mismatches the germline segment, possibly from a read error. PCR primers comprised 60 Vbeta and 13 Jbeta primers. Profiled with immunoSEQ multiplex PCR; TCRdb holds only in-frame clones, not every one. The sample records about 160,000 clones, around 80% being singletons. The data derive from a study of cytomegalovirus exposure and HLA in healthy donors. Study-wide background: Unique TCR beta sequences numbering 117 million came from 190 million or so T cells in an earlier analysis. Approximately 85 million unique TCRs from HLA-typed donors were held in an early release of data. The study, taken as a whole, reports: The study carried out a later analysis of TCR beta sequences. It associated approximately 17,000 of them with specific HLA alleles at a false discovery rate of 0.05. The authors listed approximately 160 TCR beta chains as cytomegalovirus-associated.

Per germline, CDR1 MNHNY and CDR2 SVGAGI (reference sequence). CDR3 length: 12 residues. This sequence joins TRBV6-6 and TRBJ2-4; TRBD2 might be the D (5 bases). Sample: PBMCs. The source of this sequence is a man between 40 and 49 years old in good health and CMV-seronegative. The CDR3 DNA reads TGTGCCAGCAGTTACTCCCAACTAGTCGGTAGCTTC. It codes for CASSYSQLVGSF.